Reported below is one T cell receptor (beta chain). CD4+ cells underwent separation, giving CD45RA+ naive and CD45RA-negative memory subsets. This specimen belongs to a study of shared clonotypes between healthy human individuals. Assay: immunoSEQ multiplex PCR; the TCRdb copy retains only in-frame clones and omits some. The sample consists of a few million clones, around 90% of them appearing once. The origin of this receptor is a man aged 18 to 30 in good health. Some clones in this sample may be carry-over from other donors' samples. Sequencing was performed on naive CD4+ T cells from PBMCs. Described subset: CD45RA+ positively selected.

CDR3 loop: CASSWTGTSGRLTYEQYF. The CDR3, as DNA: TGTGCCAGCAGCTGGACCGGGACTAGCGGGAGATTGACCTACGAGCAGTACTTC. This chain uses TRBV5-4 with TRBJ2-7, with 14 nucleotides matching TRBD2. Losses at the gene ends were 3 bases for V and 2 bases for J; bases not matched to a gene: 10. Germline assignment: CDR1 SGHNT and CDR2 YYREEE (reference sequence). The CDR3 consists of 18 residues.